Listed below are T cell receptor beta chains from one sample, sequenced in a study of blood T cell repertoires in COVID-19. The data were produced by immunoSEQ multiplex PCR, yet TCRdb's version contains in-frame clones alone and is incomplete. The table lists 450,000 or so clones, 80% to 90% of them singletons. The source material was peripheral blood. The receptors were sampled from a man between 18 and 35 years old with COVID-19, enrolled during active disease. Both conserved end residues are part of each CDR3. Each record gives: D gene, clone size, J gene, V gene, CDR3 protein, CDR3 DNA. D genes are given only for firm matches. Clone size, where shown, is once, few, many, or a class for clones that have expanded.

D gene: NA; clone size: few; J gene: TRBJ2-5; V gene: TRBV6-2/TRBV6-3; CDR3 protein: CASSDSRGGPSETQYF; CDR3 DNA: TGTGCCAGCAGTGACTCTCGCGGGGGCCCCTCGGAGACCCAGTACTTC
D gene: NA; clone size: NA; J gene: TRBJ2-1; V gene: TRBV30; CDR3 protein: CAWSVGRNNEQFF; CDR3 DNA: TGTGCCTGGAGTGTTGGCAGAAACAATGAGCAGTTCTTC
D gene: NA; clone size: NA; J gene: TRBJ2-7; V gene: TRBV7-9; CDR3 protein: CASSELSRGYEQYF; CDR3 DNA: TGTGCCAGCAGCGAATTAAGTCGGGGTTACGAGCAGTACTTC
D gene: NA; clone size: NA; J gene: TRBJ1-6; V gene: TRBV18; CDR3 protein: CASSPSGAEFSPLHF; CDR3 DNA: TGTGCCAGCTCACCAAGTGGGGCGGAATTCTCACCCCTCCACTTT
D gene: NA; clone size: NA; J gene: TRBJ2-7; V gene: TRBV7-9; CDR3 protein: CASSLESGGRISYEQYF; CDR3 DNA: TGTGCCAGCAGCTTAGAGAGTGGGGGCAGGATCTCCTACGAGCAGTACTTC
D gene: NA; clone size: NA; J gene: TRBJ1-6; V gene: TRBV7-8; CDR3 protein: CASSLVQGSVARSPLHF; CDR3 DNA: TGTGCCAGCAGCTTAGTTCAGGGATCGGTGGCTCGGTCACCCCTCCACTTT
D gene: NA; clone size: NA; J gene: TRBJ2-1; V gene: TRBV2; CDR3 protein: CASRLEGRRFSYNEQFF; CDR3 DNA: TGTGCCAGCAGGCTCGAGGGTCGCAGGTTCTCCTACAATGAGCAGTTCTTC
D gene: TRBD2; clone size: NA; J gene: TRBJ2-5; V gene: TRBV27; CDR3 protein: CASSNGLAGGKYQETQYF; CDR3 DNA: TGTGCCAGCAGCAACGGACTAGCGGGGGGGAAGTACCAAGAGACCCAGTACTTC
D gene: NA; clone size: NA; J gene: TRBJ2-7; V gene: TRBV25-1; CDR3 protein: CASSGRGLAYEQYF; CDR3 DNA: TGTGCCAGCAGTGGCCGGGGACTGGCCTACGAGCAGTACTTC
D gene: NA; clone size: NA; J gene: TRBJ1-1; V gene: TRBV2; CDR3 protein: CASSEAAGGAFF; CDR3 DNA: TGTGCCAGCAGTGAGGCAGCCGGCGGGGCTTTCTTT